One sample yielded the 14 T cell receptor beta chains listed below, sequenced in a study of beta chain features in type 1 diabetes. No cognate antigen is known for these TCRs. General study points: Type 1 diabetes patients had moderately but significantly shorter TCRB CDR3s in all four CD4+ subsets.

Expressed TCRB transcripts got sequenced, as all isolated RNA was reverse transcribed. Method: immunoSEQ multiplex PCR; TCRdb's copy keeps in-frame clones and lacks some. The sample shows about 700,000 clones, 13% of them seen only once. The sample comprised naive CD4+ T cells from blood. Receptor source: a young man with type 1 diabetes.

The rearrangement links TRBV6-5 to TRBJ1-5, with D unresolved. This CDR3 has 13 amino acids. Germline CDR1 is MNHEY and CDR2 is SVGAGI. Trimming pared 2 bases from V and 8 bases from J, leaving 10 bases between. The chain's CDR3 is CASSYLNGEPQHF. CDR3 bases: TGTGCCAGCAGTTACCTTAACGGGGAGCCCCAGCATTTT.

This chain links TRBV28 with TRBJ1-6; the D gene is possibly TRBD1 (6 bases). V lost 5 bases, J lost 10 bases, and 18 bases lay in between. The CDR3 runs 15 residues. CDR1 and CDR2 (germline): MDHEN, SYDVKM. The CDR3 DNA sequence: TGTGCCAGCAGTACGCCGGGACATATTCAATCACCCCTCCACTTT. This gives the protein CASSTPGHIQSPLHF.

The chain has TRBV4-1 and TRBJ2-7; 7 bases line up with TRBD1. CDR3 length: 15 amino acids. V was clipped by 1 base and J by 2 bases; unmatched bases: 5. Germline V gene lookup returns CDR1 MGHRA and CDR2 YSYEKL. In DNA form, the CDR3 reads TGCGCCAGCAGCCAAGCGACTGGACAGGCCTACGAGCAGTACTTC. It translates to CASSQATGQAYEQYF.

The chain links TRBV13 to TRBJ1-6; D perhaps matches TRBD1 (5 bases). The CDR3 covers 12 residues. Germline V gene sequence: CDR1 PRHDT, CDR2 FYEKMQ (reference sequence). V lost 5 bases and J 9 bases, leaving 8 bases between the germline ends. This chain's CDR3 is CASSGGLSPLHF. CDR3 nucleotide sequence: TGTGCCAGCAGCGGGGGACTTTCACCCCTCCACTTT.

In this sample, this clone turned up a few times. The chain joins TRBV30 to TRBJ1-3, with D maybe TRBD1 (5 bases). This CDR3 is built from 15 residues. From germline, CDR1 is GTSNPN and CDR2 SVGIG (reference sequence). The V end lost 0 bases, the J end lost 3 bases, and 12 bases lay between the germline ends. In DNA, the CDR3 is TGTGCCTGGAGTGTAATTGGGGCGAGTGGAAACACCATATATTTT. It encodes CAWSVIGASGNTIYF.

In DNA, the CDR3 is TGTGCCTTGATACAGGGCGGGGAGCTGTTTTTT. Translation: CALIQGGELFF. The gene calls are TRBV30 and TRBJ2-2; D perhaps matches TRBD1 (6 bases). This CDR3 spans 11 amino acids. V dropped 7 bases and J dropped 7 bases, with 10 bases sitting between them. The germline gives CDR1 GTSNPN, CDR2 SVGIG (reference sequence).

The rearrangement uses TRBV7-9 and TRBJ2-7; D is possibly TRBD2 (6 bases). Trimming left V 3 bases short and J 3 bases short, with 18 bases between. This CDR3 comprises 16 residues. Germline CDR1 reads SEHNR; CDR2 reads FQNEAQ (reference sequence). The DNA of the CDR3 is TGTGCCAGCAGCTTTGAGTTGGGCGGCGGGAACTACGAGCAGTACTTC. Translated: CASSFELGGGNYEQYF.

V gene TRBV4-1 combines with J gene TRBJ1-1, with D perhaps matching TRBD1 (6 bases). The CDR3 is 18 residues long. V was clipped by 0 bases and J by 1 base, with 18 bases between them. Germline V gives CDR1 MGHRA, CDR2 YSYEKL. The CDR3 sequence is CASSQERSRGGENTEAFF. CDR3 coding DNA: TGCGCCAGCAGCCAAGAAAGATCCAGGGGAGGCGAGAACACTGAAGCTTTCTTT.

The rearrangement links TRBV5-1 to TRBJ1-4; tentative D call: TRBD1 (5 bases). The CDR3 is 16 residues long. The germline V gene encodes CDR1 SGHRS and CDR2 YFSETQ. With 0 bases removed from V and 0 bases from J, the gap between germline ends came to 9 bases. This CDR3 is CASSLGTTATNEKLFF. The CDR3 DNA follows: TGCGCCAGCAGCTTGGGTACGACAGCAACTAATGAAAAACTGTTTTTT.

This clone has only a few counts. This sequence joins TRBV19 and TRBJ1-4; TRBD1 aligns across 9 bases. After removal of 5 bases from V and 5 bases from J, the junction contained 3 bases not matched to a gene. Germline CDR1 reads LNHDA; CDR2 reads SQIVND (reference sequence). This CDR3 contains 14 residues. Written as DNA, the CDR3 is TGTGCCAGTAGTGAGACAGGGGGAAATGAAAAACTGTTTTTT. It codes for CASSETGGNEKLFF. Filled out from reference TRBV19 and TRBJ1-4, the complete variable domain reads DGGITQSPKYLFRKEGQNVTLSCEQNLNHDAMYWYRQDPGQGLRLIYYSQIVNDFQKGDIAEGYSVSREKKESFPLTVTSAQKNPTAFYLCASSETGGNEKLFFGSGTQLSVL.

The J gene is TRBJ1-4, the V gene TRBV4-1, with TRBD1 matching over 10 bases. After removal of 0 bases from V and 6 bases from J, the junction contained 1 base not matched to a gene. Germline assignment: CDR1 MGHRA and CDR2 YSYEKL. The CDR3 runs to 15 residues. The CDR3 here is CASSQDGTGDEKLFF. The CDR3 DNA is TGCGCCAGCAGCCAAGACGGGACAGGGGATGAAAAACTGTTTTTT.

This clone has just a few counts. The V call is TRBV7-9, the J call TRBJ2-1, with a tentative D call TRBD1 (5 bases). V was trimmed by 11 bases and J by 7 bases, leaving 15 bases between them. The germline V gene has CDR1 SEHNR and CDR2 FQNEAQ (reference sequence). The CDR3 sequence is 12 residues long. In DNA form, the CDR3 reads TGTGCCCTGCGGCAGGGATGGAATGAGCAGTTCTTC. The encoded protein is CALRQGWNEQFF.

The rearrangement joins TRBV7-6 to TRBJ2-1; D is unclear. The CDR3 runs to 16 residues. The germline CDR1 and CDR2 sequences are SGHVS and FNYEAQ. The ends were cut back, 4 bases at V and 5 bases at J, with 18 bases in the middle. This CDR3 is CASSSTYDGANNEQFF. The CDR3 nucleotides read TGTGCCAGCAGCTCTACATACGACGGAGCAAACAATGAGCAGTTCTTC.

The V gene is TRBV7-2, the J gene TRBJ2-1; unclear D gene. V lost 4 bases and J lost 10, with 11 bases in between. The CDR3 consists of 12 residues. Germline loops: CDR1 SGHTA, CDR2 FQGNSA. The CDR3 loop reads CASSSQTAEQFF. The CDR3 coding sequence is TGTGCCAGCAGCTCCCAGACGGCAGAGCAGTTCTTC. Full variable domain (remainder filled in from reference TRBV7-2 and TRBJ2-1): GAGVSQSPSNKVTEKGKDVELRCDPISGHTALYWYRQSLGQGLEFLIYFQGNSAPDKSGLPSDRFSAERTGGSVSTLTIQRTQQEDSAVYLCASSSQTAEQFFGPGTRLTVL.